This T cell receptor beta chain was recovered during a study of long-term antiretroviral therapy in people with HIV. Study-level findings and limits: Repertoires with HIV possessed tighter CDR3 length spans than those of controls. Diversity measured after ART increased yet remained under transplant donor controls. Whichever time point was examined, clones expanded before ART dominated the repertoire.

The sample holds a few counts of this clone. No antigen is known for it. The length of the CDR3 is 14 residues. Germline loops: CDR1 MNHEY, CDR2 SVGAGI. Trimming removed 10 bases from V and 4 bases from J, with 19 bases in between. Treatment for all HIV-infected participants took place in the United States. The run of the v3.0 immunoSEQ assay was at survey level. Repertoires were generated with immunoSEQ multiplex PCR, while TCRdb's copy carries only in-frame clones and drops some. Here the sample spans about 20,000 clones, approximately 88% being singletons. The source was unsorted PBMCs, collected 1.2 years after starting antiretroviral therapy. The TCR sequence derives from a woman in her forties with HIV. V and J are TRBV6-5 and TRBJ1-2; D is uncertain. CDR3 amino acids: CATQPLTAFYGYTF. CDR3 bases: TGTGCCACTCAACCACTTACAGCTTTCTATGGCTACACCTTC.